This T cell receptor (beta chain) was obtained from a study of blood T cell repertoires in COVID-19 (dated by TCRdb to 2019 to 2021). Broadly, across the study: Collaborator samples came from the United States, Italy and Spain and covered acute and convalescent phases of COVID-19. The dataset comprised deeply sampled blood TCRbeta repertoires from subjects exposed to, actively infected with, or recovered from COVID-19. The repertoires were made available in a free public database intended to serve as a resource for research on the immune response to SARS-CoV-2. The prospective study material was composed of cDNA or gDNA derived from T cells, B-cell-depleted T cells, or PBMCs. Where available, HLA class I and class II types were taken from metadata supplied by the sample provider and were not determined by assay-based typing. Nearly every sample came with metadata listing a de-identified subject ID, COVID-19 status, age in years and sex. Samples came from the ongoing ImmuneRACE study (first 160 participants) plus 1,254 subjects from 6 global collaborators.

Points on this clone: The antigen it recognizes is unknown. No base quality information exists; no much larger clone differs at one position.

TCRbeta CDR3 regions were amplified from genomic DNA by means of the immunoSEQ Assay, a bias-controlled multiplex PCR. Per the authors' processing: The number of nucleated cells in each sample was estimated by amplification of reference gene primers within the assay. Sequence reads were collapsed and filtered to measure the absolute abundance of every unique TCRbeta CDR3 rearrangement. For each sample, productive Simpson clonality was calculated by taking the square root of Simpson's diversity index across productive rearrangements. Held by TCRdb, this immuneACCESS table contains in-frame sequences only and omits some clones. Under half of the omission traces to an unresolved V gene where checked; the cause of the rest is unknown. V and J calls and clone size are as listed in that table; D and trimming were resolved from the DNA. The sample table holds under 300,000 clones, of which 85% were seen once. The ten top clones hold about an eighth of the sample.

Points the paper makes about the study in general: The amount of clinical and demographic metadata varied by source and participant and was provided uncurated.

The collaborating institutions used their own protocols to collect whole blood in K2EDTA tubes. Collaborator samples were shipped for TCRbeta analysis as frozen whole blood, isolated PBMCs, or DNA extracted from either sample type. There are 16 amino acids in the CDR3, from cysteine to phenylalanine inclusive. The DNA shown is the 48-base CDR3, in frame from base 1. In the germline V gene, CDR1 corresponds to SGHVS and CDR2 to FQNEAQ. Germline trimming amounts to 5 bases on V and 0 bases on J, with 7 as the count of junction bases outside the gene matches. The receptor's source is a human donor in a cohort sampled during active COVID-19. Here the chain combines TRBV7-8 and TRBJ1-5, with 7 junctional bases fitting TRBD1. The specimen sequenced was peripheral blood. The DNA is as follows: TGTGCCAGCAGCAGTCAGGGGGTTTATAGCAATCAGCCCCAGCATTTT. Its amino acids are CASSSQGVYSNQPQHF. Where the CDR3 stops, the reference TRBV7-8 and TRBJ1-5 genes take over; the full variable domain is GAGVSQSPRYKVAKRGQDVALRCDPISGHVSLFWYQQALGQGPEFLTYFQNEAQLDKSGLPSDRFFAERPEGSVSTLKIQRTQQEDSAVYLCASSSQGVYSNQPQHFGDGTRLSIL.